The clone carrying this TCR beta chain was seen many times. Antigen unknown. This sample is drawn from a study of T cells in Graves' hyperthyroidism and ophthalmopathy. The overall study: Before treatment of any kind, peripheral blood was taken at initial diagnosis. Whole-study findings and limits: The model's output predicted ophthalmopathy at a median of roughly 6.9 months prior to onset. Most clonotypes that expanded in the thyroid above 0.001 also showed up in blood.

Ophthalmopathy cases scored 3 or more on the Clinical Activity Score and 4 or more on NOSPECS grade, with duration below 3 months. Amplification yielded TCR beta CDR3 regions, with RNA transcripts as the source. Researchers ran a first-round RT-PCR on the TCR CDR3 using the HTBI primer set. TCRdb re-called the multiplex PCR reads through MiXCR, storing one row per CDR3 protein. The sample yields about 300,000 distinct CDR3 sequences, approximately 18% seen once. The source material was blood. This clonotype was obtained from a middle-aged man with Graves' ophthalmopathy.

The CDR3 nucleotides are TGTGCCAGCAGCTCCTCAACAGGGGGCAACAATCAGCCCCAGCATTTT. Its translation is CASSSSTGGNNQPQHF. The chain recombines TRBV7-9 with TRBJ1-5; 9 nucleotides align to TRBD1. The CDR3 extends over 16 amino acids. Germline values: CDR1 SEHNR, CDR2 FQNEAQ (reference sequence). The V segment lost 4 bases and the J segment 3 bases; nucleotides outside the gene matches: 7.